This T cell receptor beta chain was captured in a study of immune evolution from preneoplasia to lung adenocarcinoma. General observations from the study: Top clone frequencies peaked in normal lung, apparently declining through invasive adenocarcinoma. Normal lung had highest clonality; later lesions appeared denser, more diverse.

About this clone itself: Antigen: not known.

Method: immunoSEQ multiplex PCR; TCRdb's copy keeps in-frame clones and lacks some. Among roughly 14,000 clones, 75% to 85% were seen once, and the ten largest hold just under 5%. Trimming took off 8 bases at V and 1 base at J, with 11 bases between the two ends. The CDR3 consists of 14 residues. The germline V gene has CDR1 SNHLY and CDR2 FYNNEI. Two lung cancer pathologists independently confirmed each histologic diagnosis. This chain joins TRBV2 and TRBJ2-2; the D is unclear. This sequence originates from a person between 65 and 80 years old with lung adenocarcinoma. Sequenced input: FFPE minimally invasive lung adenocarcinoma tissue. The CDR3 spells CASRGVKNTGELFF. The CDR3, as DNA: TGTGCCAGCCGAGGTGTCAAGAACACCGGGGAGCTGTTTTTT. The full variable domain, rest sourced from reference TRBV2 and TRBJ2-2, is EPEVTQTPSHQVTQMGQEVILRCVPISNHLYFYWYRQILGQKVEFLVSFYNNEISEKSEIFDDQFSVERPDGSNFTLKIRSTKLEDSAMYFCASRGVKNTGELFFGEGSRLTVL.